These 8 T cell receptor beta chains originate from one sample sequenced in a study of cytomegalovirus exposure and HLA in healthy donors. The PCR ran on 60 Vbeta and 13 Jbeta primers. TCRdb's table, derived via immunoSEQ multiplex PCR, lists solely in-frame clones and lacks some. The sample records about 36,000 clones, over 60% being singletons. Specimen: PBMCs. The receptors stem from a man aged 30 to 45 in good health and CMV-seronegative.

The chain links TRBV11-2 to TRBJ2-5; possibly TRBD2 for D (5 bases). The DNA end lines up better with TRBJ2-7; the J call may be wrong. In germline, CDR1 is SGHAT, CDR2 FQNNGV. The CDR3 consists of 13 residues. The CDR3 is CASSLVSGYEQYF. The CDR3 nucleotides are TGTGCCAGCAGCTTAGTTTCGGGATACGAGCAGTACTTC.

The chain employs TRBV6-1 and TRBJ1-3, with a weak D call TRBD1 (5 bases). The CDR3 contains 14 residues. CDR1 and CDR2 from the germline V gene are MNHNS and SASEGT. Between the trimmed V and J ends, which lost 6 bases and 4 bases, there was a span of 13 bases. The CDR3 sequence: CASRTVSVGNTIYF. DNA of the CDR3: TGTGCCAGCAGGACAGTGTCAGTGGGAAACACCATATATTTT.

Of note for this clone: The same CDR3 also results from other DNA sequences found in this sample. The V call is TRBV6-5, the J call TRBJ2-5, with 9 positions matching TRBD1. V shed 5 bases, J shed 4 bases, and the junction held 5 bases outside the gene matches. The CDR3 length is 14 residues. CDR1 MNHEY and CDR2 SVGAGI come from the germline V gene. Here the CDR3 reads CASSRGTGRETQYF. Written as DNA, the CDR3 is TGTGCCAGCAGTCGCGGGACAGGGCGAGAGACCCAGTACTTC.

The rearrangement joins TRBV15 to TRBJ2-1; TRBD2 aligns across 8 bases. CDR1 and CDR2 (germline): LNHNV, YYDKDF (reference sequence). The V and J ends lost 3 bases and 8 bases, in that order; junction bases with no gene match: 6. The CDR3 has 14 residues. As DNA, the CDR3 is TGTGCCACCAGCAGTAGCGGGGAGCGGTATGAGCAGTTCTTC. Translation: CATSSSGERYEQFF.

The chain employs TRBV4-1 and TRBJ2-7; 8 bases fit TRBD1. This CDR3 comprises 14 residues. Germline V lookup: CDR1 MGHRA, CDR2 YSYEKL. Unmatched junction bases numbered 4, after V lost 3 bases and J lost 3 bases. CDR3 DNA sequence: TGCGCCAGCAGCCAGAGGGACAGGTACTACGAGCAGTACTTC. Its protein is CASSQRDRYYEQYF.

The chain uses TRBV29-1 and TRBJ2-3; 8 bases are a match to TRBD1. V was clipped by 7 bases and J by 0 bases; unmatched bases: 0. Germline V lookup: CDR1 SQVTM, CDR2 ANQGSEA. The CDR3 is made up of 12 amino acids. The CDR3 region has the DNA TGCAGCGGGACAGGGAGCACAGATACGCAGTATTTT. Protein product: CSGTGSTDTQYF.

The genes are TRBV11-2 and TRBJ1-1; TRBD1 might be the D (5 bases). CDR3 length equals 14 residues. V lost 3 bases and J lost 1, with 9 bases in between. CDR1 and CDR2 from the germline V gene are SGHAT and FQNNGV. In DNA form, the CDR3 reads TGTGCCAGCAGCTTTTTGGGGCGGAACACTGAAGCTTTCTTT. Its translation: CASSFLGRNTEAFF. Full variable domain (outside the CDR3, taken from reference TRBV11-2 and TRBJ1-1): EAGVAQSPRYKIIEKRQSVAFWCNPISGHATLYWYQQILGQGPKLLIQFQNNGVVDDSQLPKDRFSAERLKGVDSTLKIQPAKLEDSAVYLCASSFLGRNTEAFFGQGTRLTVV.

The chain joins TRBV27 to TRBJ1-2; 7 bases fit TRBD1. This CDR3 has 13 residues. Germline V gene sequence: CDR1 MNHEY, CDR2 SMNVEV (reference sequence). Trimming at V came to 4 bases and at J to 8 bases, leaving 7 bases not matched to a gene. As DNA, the CDR3 is TGTGCCAGCAGTTCCCTCAGACAGGGAGGCTACACCTTC. This gives the protein CASSSLRQGGYTF.